The 30 T cell receptor beta chains presented below share a single source sample, sequenced in a study of cytomegalovirus exposure and HLA in healthy donors. PCR employed 60 Vbeta and 13 Jbeta primers. Produced via immunoSEQ multiplex PCR; TCRdb's table is partial and in-frame only. This table has 90,000 to 95,000 clones, roughly 79% appearing once. The sequencing sample was made of PBMCs. Receptors were obtained from a man aged 25 to 45 in good health and CMV-seronegative.

The chain uses TRBV19 and TRBJ1-2, with unresolved D. There are 13 residues in the CDR3. Trimming left V 1 base short and J 0 bases short, with 3 bases between. Germline V CDR1 and CDR2: LNHDA, SQIVND (reference sequence). CDR3: CASSIATNYGYTF. In DNA form, the CDR3 reads TGTGCCAGTAGTATAGCTACTAACTATGGCTACACCTTC. Full variable domain (remainder filled in from reference TRBV19 and TRBJ1-2): DGGITQSPKYLFRKEGQNVTLSCEQNLNHDAMYWYRQDPGQGLRLIYYSQIVNDFQKGDIAEGYSVSREKKESFPLTVTSAQKNPTAFYLCASSIATNYGYTFGSGTRLTVV.

J is TRBJ2-6 and V is TRBV2; D may be TRBD2 (5 bases). CDR1 is SNHLY and CDR2 is FYNNEI in the germline V gene. The CDR3 consists of 15 residues. Trimming took off 6 bases at V and 4 bases at J, with 13 bases between the two ends. The CDR3 bases are TGTGCCAGCAGCCCGAGGACTTTGGGGGCCAACGTCCTGACTTTC. It yields the protein CASSPRTLGANVLTF. The full variable domain, in which reference TRBV2 and TRBJ2-6 provide the parts outside the CDR3, is EPEVTQTPSHQVTQMGQEVILRCVPISNHLYFYWYRQILGQKVEFLVSFYNNEISEKSEIFDDQFSVERPDGSNFTLKIRSTKLEDSAMYFCASSPRTLGANVLTFGAGSRLTVL.

The count of this clone is one. The CDR3 is CASSDSGKLGGYTF. CDR3 nucleotides: TGTGCCAGCAGTGACTCCGGGAAATTGGGCGGCTACACCTTC. The rearrangement joins TRBV25-1 to TRBJ1-2; D remains ambiguous. Looked up from germline, CDR1 is MGHDK and CDR2 is SYGVNS. Trimming shortened V by 3 bases and J by 8 bases, and 16 bases separated the two germline ends. This CDR3 contains 14 residues.

The V and J genes are TRBV7-3 and TRBJ2-1, with TRBD2 matching 13 bases. The CDR3 has 18 residues. Unmatched junction bases numbered 11, after V lost 5 bases and J lost 4 bases. Germline V gives CDR1 SGHTA, CDR2 FQGTGA. Here the CDR3 reads CASSVPPGLAGRYNEQFF. In nucleotides, the CDR3 is TGTGCCAGCAGCGTACCTCCGGGACTAGCGGGGAGATACAATGAGCAGTTCTTC.

This chain links TRBV7-3 with TRBJ2-1; 8 positions match TRBD2. Trimming at V came to 9 bases and at J to 9 bases, leaving 10 bases not matched to a gene. The germline V gene has CDR1 SGHTA and CDR2 FQGTGA. This CDR3 has 13 amino acids. This CDR3 is CASSRGGGSEQFF. The CDR3 DNA reads TGTGCCAGTAGCCGGGGGGGAGGGAGTGAGCAGTTCTTC.

This clone is a singleton in its sample. This chain joins TRBV5-1 and TRBJ2-5, with D possibly being TRBD1 (6 bases). V was clipped by 1 base and J by 3 bases, with 7 bases between them. Germline values: CDR1 SGHRS, CDR2 YFSETQ. The CDR3 contains 13 residues. The CDR3 DNA follows: TGCGCCAGCAGCTTGTGGACAGAAGAGACCCAGTACTTC. Amino acid sequence: CASSLWTEETQYF. The whole variable domain, remainder taken from reference TRBV5-1 and TRBJ2-5, is KAGVTQTPRYLIKTRGQQVTLSCSPISGHRSVSWYQQTPGQGLQFLFEYFSETQRNKGNFPGRFSGRQFSNSRSEMNVSTLELGDSALYLCASSLWTEETQYFGPGTRLLVL.

The CDR3 nucleotides are TGCAGCGTCAAGACAGGCGGGAACACTGAAGCTTTCTTT. Translated: CSVKTGGNTEAFF. The chain couples TRBV29-1 to TRBJ1-1; tentatively, D is TRBD1 (6 bases). The CDR3 contains 13 residues. Trimming left V 6 bases short and J 1 base short, with 12 bases between. CDR1 is SQVTM and CDR2 is ANQGSEA in the germline V gene.

In this sample, this clone turned up a few times. This chain connects TRBV2 to TRBJ1-4, with a tentative D call TRBD1 (5 bases). The CDR3 has 13 residues. V lost 5 bases and J lost 5, with 9 bases in between. Germline CDR1 is SNHLY and CDR2 is FYNNEI. CDR3 in amino acids: CASSSRTNEKLFF. The DNA of the CDR3 is TGTGCCAGCAGTTCAAGGACAAATGAAAAACTGTTTTTT.

J is TRBJ2-1 and V is TRBV7-3, with no clear D. The CDR3 is 13 amino acids. Per germline, CDR1 SGHTA and CDR2 FQGTGA. The V and J ends lost 5 bases and 9 bases respectively, with 14 bases between them. CDR3 region: CASSPTPQREQFF. As DNA, the CDR3 is TGTGCCAGCAGCCCTACCCCCCAGCGTGAGCAGTTCTTC. The full variable domain, rest sourced from reference TRBV7-3 and TRBJ2-1, is GAGVSQTPSNKVTEKGKYVELRCDPISGHTALYWYRQSLGQGPEFLIYFQGTGAADDSGLPNDRFFAVRPEGSVSTLKIQRTERGDSAVYLCASSPTPQREQFFGPGTRLTVL.

This chain links TRBV9 with TRBJ2-3, with 10 positions matching TRBD1. The J segment lost 1 base and the V segment lost 3 bases, leaving 8 bases of the junction unmatched. Germline V gives CDR1 SGDLS, CDR2 YYNGEE. CDR3 length equals 17 residues. CDR3 DNA: TGTGCCAGCAGCGACGAAACCGGGACAGGGGGCACAGATACGCAGTATTTT. Protein sequence: CASSDETGTGGTDTQYF. The full variable domain, rest sourced from reference TRBV9 and TRBJ2-3, is DSGVTQTPKHLITATGQRVTLRCSPRSGDLSVYWYQQSLDQGLQFLIQYYNGEERAKGNILERFSAQQFPDLHSELNLSSLELGDSALYFCASSDETGTGGTDTQYFGPGTRLTVL.

The chain carries TRBV6-1 and TRBJ2-3, with 11 nucleotides matching TRBD1. The CDR3 has 15 amino acids. Germline V gene lookup returns CDR1 MNHNS and CDR2 SASEGT. This CDR3 reads CETADRGQGADTQYF. CDR3 nucleotides: TGTGAAACGGCGGACAGGGGGCAGGGGGCAGATACGCAGTATTTT.

This clone occurred once. CDR3 DNA: TGTGCCAGCAGCCAACCTAGCAGTGGGGAGCTGTTTTTT. Translation: CASSQPSSGELFF. V is TRBV7-6 and J is TRBJ2-2; D might be TRBD2 (5 bases). CDR1 and CDR2 (germline): SGHVS, FNYEAQ. V was trimmed by 5 bases and J by 8 bases, leaving 12 bases between them. The CDR3 consists of 13 residues.

With respect to this clone: An end of the junction differs from the germline gene, which may be a read error. The genes are TRBV7-9 and TRBJ1-2; 10 bases line up with TRBD1. The CDR3 consists of 12 residues. CDR1 and CDR2 (germline): SEHNR, FQNEAQ (reference sequence). CDR3 protein: CSSSLGQGDLAF. DNA for the CDR3: TGTTCCAGCAGCTTAGGACAGGGGGACCTAGCCTTC.

The gene calls are TRBV11-2 and TRBJ2-3; tentatively, D is TRBD1 (6 bases). This CDR3 is 16 amino acids long. Per germline, CDR1 SGHAT and CDR2 FQNNGV. Trimming took off 4 bases at V and 2 bases at J, with 16 bases between the two ends. CDR3 nucleotide sequence: TGTGCCAGCAGCTGGGGGCGAGGGTTTTACACAGATACGCAGTATTTT. This translates into CASSWGRGFYTDTQYF.

The chain employs TRBV11-3 and TRBJ1-2, with a weak D call TRBD1 (6 bases). Germline V CDR1 and CDR2: SGHNT, YENEEA. The CDR3 runs 14 residues. Trimming stripped 1 base from V and 6 bases from J, with 12 bases between. The CDR3 DNA reads TGTGCCAGCAGCTTAGGGGGACAAAGGGATGGCTACACCTTC. It is translated as CASSLGGQRDGYTF.

J is TRBJ2-7 and V is TRBV11-2, with D maybe TRBD2 (6 bases). The CDR3 has 18 residues. Deletions cut 5 bases from V and 4 bases from J, with 27 bases between. Germline V gives CDR1 SGHAT, CDR2 FQNNGV. The CDR3 spells CASSLRPTKGGKGYEQYV. The CDR3 nucleotides are TGTGCCAGCAGCCTGAGGCCAACTAAAGGCGGGAAGGGTTACGAGCAGTACGTC.

The gene calls are TRBV29-1 and TRBJ1-5; D is ambiguous. The CDR3 loop spans 14 amino acids. From germline, CDR1 is SQVTM and CDR2 ANQGSEA. V lost 4 bases, J lost 4 bases, and 14 bases lay in between. The DNA of the CDR3 is TGCAGCGTTGCTGGGAGTGAAGGAAATCAGCCCCAGCATTTT. Its translation is CSVAGSEGNQPQHF.

This chain joins TRBV7-2 and TRBJ2-2, with 10 nucleotides matching TRBD1. The V segment lost 4 bases and the J segment 5 bases; nucleotides outside the gene matches: 4. Germline V lookup: CDR1 SGHTA, CDR2 FQGNSA. This CDR3 comprises 15 residues. CDR3 bases: TGTGCCAGCAGCTCCGGGACAGGGGTAACCGGGGAGCTGTTTTTT. Amino acids: CASSSGTGVTGELFF.

The CDR3 DNA follows: TGTGCCAGCAGCTTGCGGGTCGCGACAGATACGCAGTATTTT. Protein sequence: CASSLRVATDTQYF. The chain uses TRBV5-6 and TRBJ2-3; no clear D gene. V was shortened by 1 base and J by 3 bases, with 9 bases between the two germline ends. From germline, CDR1 is SGHDT and CDR2 YYEEEE. The CDR3 is 14 amino acids.

This clone has a handful of counts. The V gene is TRBV5-6, the J gene TRBJ1-1; D remains unclear. CDR1 is SGHDT, CDR2 YYEEEE, per germline. This CDR3 is 15 amino acids long. The V end was cut by 0 bases, the J end by 7 bases, with 16 bases between. The CDR3 coding sequence is TGTGCCAGCAGCTTGGCCATACCTGGAGCGGTTGAAGCTTTCTTT. Amino acids: CASSLAIPGAVEAFF.

This sequence joins TRBV4-1 and TRBJ2-2, with D perhaps matching TRBD2 (7 bases). The V and J ends lost 4 bases and 0 bases respectively, with 18 bases between them. The CDR3 consists of 18 residues. CDR1 and CDR2 from the germline V gene are MGHRA and YSYEKL. The CDR3, as DNA: TGCGCCAGCAGCCGCCTCCATGGGGGGGGGCCGAACACCGGGGAGCTGTTTTTT. Amino acid sequence: CASSRLHGGGPNTGELFF.

J is TRBJ1-1 and V is TRBV18; TRBD1 aligns across 8 bases. CDR3 length: 15 residues. The ends lost 0 bases at V and 5 bases at J; junction bases unmatched: 5. Germline V gives CDR1 KGHSH, CDR2 LQKENI. The CDR3 sequence is CASSPPNRGGTEAFF. The DNA for the CDR3 is TGTGCCAGCTCACCACCGAACAGGGGGGGAACTGAAGCTTTCTTT.

The genes are TRBV10-3 and TRBJ2-1, with 8 nucleotides matching TRBD2. J lost 15 bases, V lost 5 bases, and 6 bases had no gene match. The CDR3 has 11 residues. Germline lookup yields CDR1 ENHRY and CDR2 SYGVKD. The CDR3, as DNA: TGTGCCATCAGTTCCGGGGGGGGAGCGTTCTTC. As protein: CAISSGGGAFF.

This chain uses TRBV27 with TRBJ2-7; 8 bases match TRBD1. J gave up 7 bases and V 3 bases, and 5 bases lay outside the gene matches. CDR3 length equals 13 residues. CDR1 and CDR2 (germline): MNHEY, SMNVEV (reference sequence). CDR3 DNA: TGTGCCAGCAGTTTTGGACAGGGCCCAGAGCAGTACTTC. Translation gives CASSFGQGPEQYF.

V gene TRBV4-2 combines with J gene TRBJ2-1; 14 nucleotides line up with TRBD2. The germline CDR1 and CDR2 sequences are LGHNA and YNFKEQ. This CDR3 is 17 amino acids long. The V and J ends lost 1 base and 6 bases, in that order; junction bases with no gene match: 5. The CDR3: CASSQGRLAGGGNEQFF. The CDR3 coding sequence is TGTGCCAGCAGCCAAGGCCGACTAGCGGGAGGGGGCAATGAGCAGTTCTTC.

V is TRBV13 and J is TRBJ2-1, with a possible D match to TRBD2 (5 bases). Germline lookup yields CDR1 PRHDT and CDR2 FYEKMQ (reference sequence). The ends were cut back, 0 bases at V and 7 bases at J, with 13 bases in the middle. This CDR3 comprises 15 residues. CDR3 in amino acids: CASSLGLGLRNEQFF. DNA for the CDR3: TGTGCCAGCAGCTTAGGCCTCGGACTCAGGAATGAGCAGTTCTTC.

The CDR3, as DNA: TGTGCCAGCAGCACAACGAACACCGGGGAGCTGTTTTTT. Residues: CASSTTNTGELFF. V and J are TRBV7-3 and TRBJ2-2; D unclear. The germline V gene has CDR1 SGHTA and CDR2 FQGTGA. This CDR3 has 13 residues. V gave up 5 bases and J gave up 0 bases, with 4 bases separating them.

This clone showed up just a few times. The chain recombines TRBV6-5 with TRBJ1-1; possible D gene TRBD1, 6 bases. The CDR3 has 13 residues. Trimming shortened V by 6 bases and J by 1 base, and 9 bases separated the two germline ends. The germline V gene encodes CDR1 MNHEY and CDR2 SVGAGI. The CDR3 loop reads CASREQGNTEAFF. The CDR3 nucleotides read TGTGCCAGCAGGGAACAGGGGAACACTGAAGCTTTCTTT.

The V call is TRBV10-3, the J call TRBJ2-1, with 8 bases lining up with TRBD1. Germline V gene data show CDR1 as ENHRY and CDR2 as SYGVKD. The CDR3 sequence is 17 residues long. V was pared by 2 bases and J by 5 bases, with 11 bases of the junction left unmatched. CDR3 sequence (DNA): TGTGCCATCAGTGAGGGGCGGACAGGGTCTTTACACAATGAGCAGTTCTTC. Its translation: CAISEGRTGSLHNEQFF.

This clone is a singleton in its sample. This rearrangement joins TRBV6-5 to TRBJ1-6; 7 nucleotides agree with TRBD1. V trimming: 0 bases; J trimming: 9 bases; junction bases outside the gene matches: 2. The germline V gene has CDR1 MNHEY and CDR2 SVGAGI. The CDR3 runs to 14 residues. The CDR3 nucleotides are TGTGCCAGCAGTTACTCGACAGGGACTTCACCCCTCCACTTT. Its translation: CASSYSTGTSPLHF.